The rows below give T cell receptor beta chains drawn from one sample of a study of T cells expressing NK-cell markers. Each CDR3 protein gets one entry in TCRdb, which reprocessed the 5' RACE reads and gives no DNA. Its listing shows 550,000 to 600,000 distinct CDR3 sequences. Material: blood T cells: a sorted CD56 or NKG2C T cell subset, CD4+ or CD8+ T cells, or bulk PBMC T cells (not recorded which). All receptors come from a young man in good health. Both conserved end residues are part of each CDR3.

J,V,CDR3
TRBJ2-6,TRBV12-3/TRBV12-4,CASSALREAGANVLTF
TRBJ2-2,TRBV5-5,CASSSRTGSTGELFF
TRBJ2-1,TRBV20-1,CSVVGDRDYNEQFF
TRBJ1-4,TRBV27,CASSPTGHEKLFF
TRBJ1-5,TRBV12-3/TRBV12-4,CASSLSGGGQPQHF
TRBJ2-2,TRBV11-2,CASSRPREGQSDGELFF
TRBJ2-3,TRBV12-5,CASGAGASGSMHTQYF
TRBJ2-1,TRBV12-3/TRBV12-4,CASSLSGTSANEQFF
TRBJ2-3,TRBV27,CASSFSVNGFKDTQYF
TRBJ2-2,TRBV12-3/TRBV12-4,CASSFVLGNLNTGELFF
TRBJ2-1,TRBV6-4,CASLTKDPGLADKTTTNEQFF
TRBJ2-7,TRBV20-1,CSARGLEVEQYF
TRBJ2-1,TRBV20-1,CSALPTSGKLNEQFF
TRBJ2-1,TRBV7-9,CASSLRDPEWNEQFF
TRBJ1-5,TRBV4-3,CASSQGGRQPQHF
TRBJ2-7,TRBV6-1,CASSQGWNYEQYF
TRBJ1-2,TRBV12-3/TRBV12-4,CASSPRGGILNYGYTF
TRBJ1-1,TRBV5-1,CASSLAIAGEGEAFF
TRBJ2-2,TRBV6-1,CASRGQGAFTGELFF
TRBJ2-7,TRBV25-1,CASRTGAYEQYF
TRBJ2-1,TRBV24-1,CATSDPAGVNEQFF
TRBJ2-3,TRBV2,CASRAWSGDTQYF
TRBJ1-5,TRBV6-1,CASSPRLGQGNQPQHF
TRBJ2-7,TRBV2,CASSGRGYEQYF
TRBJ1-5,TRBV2,CASSDFNRGNQPQHF
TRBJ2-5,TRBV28,CASSFPGRRYQETQYF
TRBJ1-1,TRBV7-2,CASHAQTSWDTKAFF
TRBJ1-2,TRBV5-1,CASRTEAAVYYGYTF
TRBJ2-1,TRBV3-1,CASMEAVGHEQFF
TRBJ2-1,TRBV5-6,CASSLTGGGYNEQFF
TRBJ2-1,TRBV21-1,CASSKSASGSRDEQFF
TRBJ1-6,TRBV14,CASSQWGSYNSPLHF
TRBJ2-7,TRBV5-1,CASSETGNYYEQYF